In its sample, the clone carrying this T cell receptor (beta chain) was seen a few times. This sample is drawn from a study of T cells after yellow fever vaccination. In TCRdb, the 5' RACE reads were re-called with MiXCR into one record per CDR3 protein. The sample includes about 320,000 distinct CDR3 sequences, around 7% of them seen just once. Sample: PBMCs, taken roughly 46 days after the first yellow fever vaccination. This TCR came from a man younger than 35 who received the YFV17D yellow fever vaccine.

The CDR3 coding sequence is TGTGCCAGCAGCCCCCTTGGCCAAGAGACCCAGTACTTC. It specifies CASSPLGQETQYF. The chain has TRBV7-3 and TRBJ2-5; D call uncertain. The germline gives CDR1 SGHTA, CDR2 FQGTGA. The CDR3 has 13 amino acids. V was cut by 5 bases and J by 1 base, with 8 bases left in between.